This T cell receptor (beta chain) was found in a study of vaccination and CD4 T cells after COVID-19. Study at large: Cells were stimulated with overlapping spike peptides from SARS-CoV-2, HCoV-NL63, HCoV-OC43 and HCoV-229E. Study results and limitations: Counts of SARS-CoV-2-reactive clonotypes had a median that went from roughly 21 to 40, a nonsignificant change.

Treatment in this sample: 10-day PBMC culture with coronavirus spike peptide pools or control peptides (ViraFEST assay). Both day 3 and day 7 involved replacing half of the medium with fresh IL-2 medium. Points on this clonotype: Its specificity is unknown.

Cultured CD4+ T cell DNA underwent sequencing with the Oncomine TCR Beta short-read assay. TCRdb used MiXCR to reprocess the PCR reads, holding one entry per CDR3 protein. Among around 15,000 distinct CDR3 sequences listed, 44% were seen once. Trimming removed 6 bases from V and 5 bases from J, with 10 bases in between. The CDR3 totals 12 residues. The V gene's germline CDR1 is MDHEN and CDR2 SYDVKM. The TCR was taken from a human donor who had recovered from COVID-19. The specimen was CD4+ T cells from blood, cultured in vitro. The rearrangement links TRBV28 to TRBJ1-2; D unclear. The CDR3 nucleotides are TGTGCCAGCAGATCCAGGACGTATGGCTACACCTTC. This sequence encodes CASRSRTYGYTF.